A selection of T cell receptor beta chains follows, all from one sample in a study of blood T cell repertoires in COVID-19. Assay: immunoSEQ multiplex PCR; the TCRdb copy retains only in-frame clones and omits some. Among over 350,000 clones, around 89% were seen once, and the ten largest hold more than 1%. Material: PBMCs or T cells enriched from blood (not recorded which). The receptors originated from a woman between 18 and 29 years old who had recovered from COVID-19. Both conserved end residues are part of each CDR3. Each record gives: J gene, clone size, V gene, D gene, CDR3 protein, CDR3 DNA. D genes are given only for firm matches. Clone size appears in some rows only: once, few, many, or a class for an expanded clone.

>TRBJ1-3|.|TRBV13|.
CASSLGAGTGNTIYF
TGTGCCAGCAGTTTAGGCGCAGGAACTGGAAACACCATATATTTT
>TRBJ2-4|.|TRBV7-9|.
CASTRGAKNIQYF
TGTGCCAGCACCCGGGGTGCCAAAAACATTCAGTACTTC
>TRBJ1-1|once|TRBV4-1|TRBD1
CASSQLEQGGTEAFF
TGCGCCAGCAGCCAGCTCGAACAGGGGGGGACTGAAGCTTTCTTT
>TRBJ1-4|.|TRBV6-5|.
CASSRRNEKLFF
TGTGCCAGTTCCCGCCGGAATGAAAAACTGTTTTTT
>TRBJ1-1|.|TRBV5-1|.
CASSYLFGGANTEAFF
TGCGCCAGCAGCTACTTATTCGGGGGGGCGAACACTGAAGCTTTCTTT
>TRBJ1-3|few|TRBV5-4|.
CASSPAGADTIYF
TGTGCCAGCAGCCCCGCGGGAGCGGACACCATATATTTT
>TRBJ1-2|.|TRBV6-5|.
CASSYGLTGNGYTF
TGTGCCAGCAGTTACGGACTTACAGGGAATGGCTACACCTTC
>TRBJ1-2|.|TRBV4-3|TRBD1
CASSQDGQGSTWTNYGYTF
TGCGCCAGCAGCCAGGACGGACAGGGGTCCACCTGGACTAACTATGGCTACACCTTC
>TRBJ2-7|.|TRBV6-5|TRBD1
CASARDSSYEQYF
TGTGCCAGTGCCCGGGACAGCTCCTACGAGCAGTACTTC
>TRBJ1-6|.|TRBV7-2|.
CASSLAGRENSPLHF
TGTGCCAGCAGCTTAGCTGGGCGGGAGAATTCACCCCTCCACTTT
>TRBJ1-4|.|TRBV9|.
CASSLGGTHYEKLFF
TGTGCCAGCAGTCTGGGGGGGACCCATTACGAAAAACTGTTTTTT
>TRBJ2-7|.|TRBV7-2|TRBD1
CASSLVGGTGYEQYF
TGTGCCAGCAGCTTAGTCGGAGGGACAGGCTACGAGCAGTACTTC
>TRBJ1-6|.|TRBV6-2/TRBV6-3|.
CASSFPDNRPYNSPLHF
TGTGCCAGCAGTTTCCCGGACAATCGCCCCTATAATTCACCCCTCCACTTT
>TRBJ2-7|.|TRBV7-3|.
CASSSAGRHYEQYF
TGTGCCAGCAGCTCGGCGGGACGGCACTACGAGCAGTACTTC
>TRBJ1-1|.|TRBV5-1|TRBD1
CASSSTGAINTEAFF
TGCGCCAGCAGCTCCACAGGGGCGATTAACACTGAAGCTTTCTTT
>TRBJ2-3|.|TRBV4-3|.
CASSQDRGPDTQYF
TGCGCCAGCAGCCAAGATCGAGGGCCAGATACGCAGTATTTT
>TRBJ2-7|.|TRBV15|TRBD1
CATSRDGTGPKNEQYF
TGTGCCACCAGCAGAGATGGGACAGGGCCCAAGAACGAGCAGTACTTC
>TRBJ2-1|.|TRBV5-1|.
CASKLPEQAISFHEQFF
TGCGCCAGCAAATTACCGGAACAGGCGATTTCATTTCATGAGCAGTTCTTC
>TRBJ2-5|.|TRBV7-3|TRBD2
CASSLRQRGDQETQYF
TGTGCCAGCAGCTTACGGCAACGGGGGGATCAAGAGACCCAGTACTTC
>TRBJ1-2|.|TRBV9|TRBD1
CASSVETGPYGYTF
TGTGCCAGCAGCGTAGAGACAGGGCCCTATGGCTACACCTTC
>TRBJ2-3|few|TRBV5-1|TRBD2
CASSLRLAGVTDTQYF
TGCGCCAGCAGCCTCCGACTAGCGGGTGTCACAGATACGCAGTATTTT
>TRBJ2-3|.|TRBV5-6|.
CASSLSSRDTQYF
TGTGCCAGCAGCTTGAGTTCTAGAGATACGCAGTATTTT
>TRBJ1-1|few|TRBV6-1|.
CASSETLNTEAFF
TGTGCCAGCAGTGAGACTTTGAACACTGAAGCTTTCTTT
>TRBJ1-2|.|TRBV25-1|.
CASSFSGQDGYTF
TGTGCCAGCAGCTTTTCCGGCCAGGATGGCTACACCTTC
>TRBJ2-3|.|TRBV20-1|TRBD2
CSASAGGPNTQYF
TGCAGTGCTAGTGCGGGGGGGCCTAATACGCAGTATTTT
>TRBJ1-1|.|TRBV2|TRBD1
CASSRDRDLLAWNTEAFF
TGTGCCAGCAGCCGGGACAGGGATTTGTTGGCATGGAACACTGAAGCTTTCTTT
>TRBJ2-1|once|TRBV10-3|.
CAIQSRGDSYNEQFF
TGTGCCATCCAGAGCAGGGGGGACTCCTACAATGAGCAGTTCTTC
>TRBJ1-6|once|TRBV5-1|.
CASSLRPEVLNSPLHF
TGCGCCAGCAGCCTGAGGCCGGAGGTATTAAATTCACCCCTCCACTTT
>TRBJ2-7|.|TRBV5-1|TRBD2
CASSLLSGAGYYEQYF
TGCGCCAGCAGCCTCCTTAGCGGGGCGGGATACTACGAGCAGTACTTC
>TRBJ1-2|once|TRBV27|.
CASSLYRGLGLQNYGYTF
TGTGCCAGCAGTTTATATAGGGGATTGGGACTTCAAAACTATGGCTACACCTTC
>TRBJ2-2|.|TRBV7-9|.
CASTYNRPGELFF
TGTGCCAGCACCTATAACAGGCCCGGGGAGCTGTTTTTT
>TRBJ1-1|.|TRBV6-5|.
CASSPTGLNTEAFF
TGTGCCAGCAGTCCCACAGGGTTGAACACTGAAGCTTTCTTT
>TRBJ2-7|.|TRBV7-2|TRBD2
CASSWGGSYEQYF
TGTGCCAGCAGCTGGGGGGGCTCCTACGAGCAGTACTTC
>TRBJ1-3|.|TRBV12-3/TRBV12-4|TRBD1
CASSRPLTGEYF
TGTGCCAGCAGCCGGCCCTTGACAGGGGAGTATTTT
>TRBJ1-2|.|TRBV5-1|.
CASSQGYYGYTF
TGCGCCAGCAGCCAGGGATACTATGGCTACACCTTC
>TRBJ1-1|.|TRBV19|TRBD1
CASSIVGRGQGGPAFF
TGTGCCAGCTCGATCGTCGGGCGGGGACAGGGAGGGCCAGCTTTCTTT
>TRBJ2-2|.|TRBV5-6|TRBD2
CASSPAGLAGTGELFF
TGTGCCAGCAGCCCGGCGGGACTAGCGGGCACCGGGGAGCTGTTTTTT
>TRBJ1-1|.|TRBV28|.
CASSGGGWVLVEAFF
TGTGCCAGCAGTGGGGGGGGTTGGGTCCTGGTGGAAGCTTTCTTT
>TRBJ2-2|.|TRBV28|.
CASSFEGLGTGELFF
TGTGCCAGCAGTTTTGAGGGACTGGGCACCGGGGAGCTGTTTTTT
>TRBJ2-6|.|TRBV20-1|.
CSASKGWSGANVLTF
TGCAGTGCTAGTAAGGGGTGGTCCGGGGCCAACGTCCTGACTTTC
>TRBJ1-5|.|TRBV6-5|.
CASSVQPGRNQPQHF
TGTGCCAGCAGCGTCCAACCGGGTCGCAATCAGCCCCAGCATTTT
>TRBJ1-5|.|TRBV28|TRBD1
CASSITQGVRQPQHF
TGTGCCAGCAGTATAACGCAGGGGGTCCGGCAGCCCCAGCATTTT
>TRBJ1-1|.|TRBV5-1|TRBD1
CASNPILSGTGGGRTEAFF
TGCGCCAGCAACCCCATCCTCTCCGGGACAGGGGGCGGGAGGACTGAAGCTTTCTTT
>TRBJ1-2|.|TRBV6-1|.
CASSEAPSGNYGYTF
TGTGCCAGCAGTGAAGCGCCTTCGGGGAACTATGGCTACACCTTC
>TRBJ1-1|once|TRBV9|.
CASSVGHRTEAFF
TGTGCCAGCAGCGTAGGACATCGCACTGAAGCTTTCTTT
>TRBJ1-2|.|TRBV28|.
CASSSPRTVPYGYTF
TGTGCCAGCAGTTCCCCCCGGACAGTCCCTTATGGCTACACCTTC
>TRBJ2-3|.|TRBV5-1|TRBD2
CASSLGLAGGHTDTQYF
TGCGCCAGCAGCTTGGGGCTAGCGGGGGGACACACAGATACGCAGTATTTT
>TRBJ2-7|.|TRBV2|.
CASRAGTYEQYF
TGTGCCAGCAGGGCCGGGACCTACGAGCAGTACTTC
>TRBJ2-6|.|TRBV6-5|.
CASRAPGANVLTF
TGTGCCAGCAGGGCACCTGGGGCCAACGTCCTGACTTTC
>TRBJ1-6|.|TRBV16|.
CASSQSGHRNSPLHF
TGTGCCAGCAGCCAATCGGGACATCGGAATTCACCCCTCCACTTT
>TRBJ1-6|.|TRBV6-5|.
CASSYSIRVSPLHF
TGTGCCAGCAGTTACTCGATCCGGGTTTCACCCCTCCACTTT